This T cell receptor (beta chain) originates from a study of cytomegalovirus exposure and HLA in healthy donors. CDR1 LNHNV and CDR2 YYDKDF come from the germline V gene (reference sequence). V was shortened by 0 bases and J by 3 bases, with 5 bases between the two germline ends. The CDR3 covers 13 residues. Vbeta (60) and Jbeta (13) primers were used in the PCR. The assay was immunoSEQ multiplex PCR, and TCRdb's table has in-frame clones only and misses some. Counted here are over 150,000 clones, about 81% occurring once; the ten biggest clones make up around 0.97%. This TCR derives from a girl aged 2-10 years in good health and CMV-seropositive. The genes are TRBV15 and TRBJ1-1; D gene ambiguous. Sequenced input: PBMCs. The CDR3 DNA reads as TGTGCCACCAGCAGAGATCTATACACTGAAGCTTTCTTT. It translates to CATSRDLYTEAFF.